These 26 T cell receptor beta chains were all obtained from the same sample, sequenced in a study of shared T cell receptors in the human thymus. TCRdb's table, derived via immunoSEQ multiplex PCR, lists solely in-frame clones and lacks some. Of about 730,000 clones listed, around 85% are singletons. This same sample was also taken into another study, of human thymus T cells.

Sequenced input: thymocytes. The receptors derive from a girl under three years old with a congenital heart defect.

The chain couples TRBV4-1 to TRBJ1-1; no clear D. Germline assignment: CDR1 MGHRA and CDR2 YSYEKL. The CDR3 extends over 14 amino acids. V lost 4 bases to trimming and J lost 3 bases, with 12 bases between them. CDR3 bases: TGCGCCAGCAGCCCGGCGGCCGGATACACTGAAGCTTTCTTT. Translation gives CASSPAAGYTEAFF.

This CDR3 reads CASSAQATQETQYF. CDR3 coding DNA: TGTGCCAGCAGCGCTCAGGCCACACAAGAGACCCAGTACTTC. The rearrangement links TRBV9 to TRBJ2-5; D unclear. CDR1 is SGDLS, CDR2 YYNGEE, per germline. With 3 bases removed from V and 2 bases from J, the gap between germline ends came to 11 bases. There are 14 residues in the CDR3. The entire variable domain, with the rest obtained from reference TRBV9 and TRBJ2-5, is as follows: DSGVTQTPKHLITATGQRVTLRCSPRSGDLSVYWYQQSLDQGLQFLIQYYNGEERAKGNILERFSAQQFPDLHSELNLSSLELGDSALYFCASSAQATQETQYFGPGTRLLVL.

The chain carries TRBV5-5 and TRBJ2-1, with D unclear. There are 15 residues in the CDR3. Deletions cut 0 bases from V and 9 bases from J, with 16 bases between. Germline V gene sequence: CDR1 SGHKS, CDR2 YYEKEE (reference sequence). Written as DNA, the CDR3 is TGTGCCAGCAGCTTGGCGCTAAAGCGAGATATTGAGCAGTTCTTC. Residues: CASSLALKRDIEQFF.

V usage is TRBV5-1 and J usage is TRBJ2-1, with 8 bases aligning to TRBD2. After removal of 4 bases from V and 1 base from J, the junction contained 4 bases not matched to a gene. This CDR3 has 15 residues. Per germline, CDR1 SGHRS and CDR2 YFSETQ. This CDR3 reads CASSISGESYNEQFF. DNA of the CDR3: TGCGCCAGCAGCATTAGCGGGGAGTCCTACAATGAGCAGTTCTTC.

The chain recombines TRBV11-2 with TRBJ1-6; D uncertain. CDR1 is SGHAT, CDR2 FQNNGV, per germline. Between the trimmed V and J ends, which lost 3 bases and 4 bases, there was a span of 7 bases. This CDR3 contains 14 residues. The CDR3 region has the DNA TGTGCCAGCAGCTTGGGCCGGTATAATTCACCCCTCCACTTT. Residues: CASSLGRYNSPLHF.

The chain joins TRBV21-1 to TRBJ1-5; the table's D call TRBD1 went unverified against the DNA. TRBV21-1 is termed a pseudogene. CDR3 length: 16 residues. The DNA for the CDR3 is TGTGCCAGCAGGAAAACAGGGGTTGAGGGCAATCAGCCCCAGCATTTT. It codes for CASRKTGVEGNQPQHF.

The chain couples TRBV5-4 to TRBJ1-6, with unresolved D. CDR3 length: 14 amino acids. Germline CDR1 and CDR2: SGHNT and YYREEE (reference sequence). With 3 bases removed from V and 10 bases from J, the gap between germline ends came to 14 bases. The CDR3 sequence: CASSSRSVGSPLHF. DNA for the CDR3: TGTGCCAGCAGCTCACGGAGTGTTGGGTCACCCCTCCACTTT.

The V gene is TRBV2, the J gene TRBJ2-5; a possible D gene is TRBD2 (6 bases). Per germline, CDR1 SNHLY and CDR2 FYNNEI. This CDR3 is 15 amino acids long. With 6 bases removed from V and 5 bases from J, the gap between germline ends came to 19 bases. DNA for the CDR3: TGTGCCAGCAGCCGACTAGAGGGTCCCCGGGAGACCCAGTACTTC. Translating it yields CASSRLEGPRETQYF.

The rearrangement joins TRBV10-3 to TRBJ1-2; D ambiguous. The V and J ends lost 0 bases and 1 base respectively, with 6 bases between them. The length of the CDR3 is 14 residues. CDR1 ENHRY and CDR2 SYGVKD come from the germline V gene. Written as DNA, the CDR3 is TGTGCCATCAGTGAGTCGGCCCATAACTATGGCTACACCTTC. Translation: CAISESAHNYGYTF.

As DNA, the CDR3 is TGTGCCAGCAGTTTTACCCCCAGTCGACAGGGCAATAATTCACCCCTCCACTTT. The encoded protein is CASSFTPSRQGNNSPLHF. The chain uses TRBV28 and TRBJ1-6; 7 bases agree with TRBD1. This CDR3 has 18 amino acids. Germline V gene lookup returns CDR1 MDHEN and CDR2 SYDVKM. V dropped 3 bases and J dropped 5; count of bases not matched to a gene: 13.

This clone was detected only once. J is TRBJ2-1 and V is TRBV11-2, with 7 bases matching TRBD2. With V trimmed by 0 bases and J by 12 bases, 17 bases remained unmatched. The CDR3 covers 17 residues. In germline, CDR1 is SGHAT, CDR2 FQNNGV. This chain's CDR3 is CASSLDLGSSEGGRQFF. CDR3 nucleotide sequence: TGTGCCAGCAGCTTAGATCTTGGGTCTAGCGAGGGCGGGAGGCAGTTCTTC.

This sequence joins TRBV7-9 and TRBJ2-2; 10 bases are shared with TRBD2. CDR3 length: 16 residues. Germline V CDR1 and CDR2: SEHNR, FQNEAQ (reference sequence). J gave up 1 base and V 5 bases, and 4 bases lay outside the gene matches. This CDR3 is CASSPQRGGNTGELFF. As DNA, the CDR3 is TGTGCCAGCAGCCCCCAGCGGGGGGGGAACACCGGGGAGCTGTTTTTT.

This chain joins TRBV7-3 and TRBJ2-3; D is ambiguous. Germline lookup yields CDR1 SGHTA and CDR2 FQGTGA. CDR3 length: 18 residues. Trimming pared 5 bases from V and 0 bases from J, leaving 21 bases between. The CDR3 protein is CASSPTTKTEPSTDTQYF. The CDR3, as DNA: TGTGCCAGCAGCCCTACCACTAAGACGGAACCGAGCACAGATACGCAGTATTTT.

V usage is TRBV6-5 and J usage is TRBJ2-5, with 7 positions matching TRBD2. Trimming took 1 base from V and 2 from J; bases not matched to a gene: 1. CDR1 and CDR2 (germline): MNHEY, SVGAGI. There are 14 residues in the CDR3. The CDR3 loop reads CASSYWGGQETQYF. CDR3 nucleotides: TGTGCCAGCAGTTACTGGGGGGGTCAAGAGACCCAGTACTTC.

The gene calls are TRBV29-1 and TRBJ1-1; TRBD1 matches 7 bases. Germline V gives CDR1 SQVTM, CDR2 ANQGSEA. After removal of 4 bases from V and 1 base from J, the junction contained 6 bases not matched to a gene. The CDR3 extends over 14 amino acids. This chain's CDR3 is CSVVMGQRNTEAFF. Written as DNA, the CDR3 is TGCAGCGTTGTGATGGGACAGAGGAACACTGAAGCTTTCTTT.

The chain employs TRBV2 and TRBJ1-2; 9 bases fit TRBD1. V shed 6 bases and J 2 bases; nucleotides not matched to a gene: 10. This CDR3 has 16 amino acids. Germline V gene data show CDR1 as SNHLY and CDR2 as FYNNEI. The CDR3 sequence is CASSPGTGPRNYGYTF. The CDR3 DNA reads TGTGCCAGCAGCCCAGGGACAGGGCCAAGAAACTATGGCTACACCTTC.

The DNA of the CDR3 is TGTGCCAGCAGTTTTGTCGACAGCCCAAACAATGAGCAGTTCTTC. Translation: CASSFVDSPNNEQFF. This rearrangement joins TRBV27 to TRBJ2-1, with D tentatively TRBD1 (5 bases). CDR1 MNHEY and CDR2 SMNVEV come from the germline V gene (reference sequence). There are 15 residues in the CDR3. Trimming pared 3 bases from V and 5 bases from J, leaving 14 bases between.

The rearrangement uses TRBV19 and TRBJ2-5, with D possibly TRBD2 on 5 matching bases. The CDR3 length is 14 residues. CDR1 and CDR2 (germline): LNHDA, SQIVND (reference sequence). The ends were cut back, 4 bases at V and 11 bases at J, with 20 bases in the middle. DNA of the CDR3: TGTGCCAGTAGTAACGAAGGAAGAAAGCAGCGGCAGTACTTC. Protein product: CASSNEGRKQRQYF.

This rearrangement joins TRBV5-4 to TRBJ2-2; D perhaps matches TRBD2 (6 bases). The CDR3 loop spans 15 amino acids. The germline V and J ends were trimmed by 0 bases and 7 bases, with 13 bases remaining between them. Germline loops: CDR1 SGHNT, CDR2 YYREEE (reference sequence). CDR3 in DNA: TGTGCCAGCAGCTTGGTAGGGGCTAGCGTCGGGGAGCTGTTTTTT. Amino acids: CASSLVGASVGELFF.

This clone was recorded a few times. The J gene is TRBJ1-1, the V gene TRBV19, with 8 bases identical to TRBD1. In germline, CDR1 is LNHDA, CDR2 SQIVND (reference sequence). Trimming cost V 4 bases and J 4 bases; bases outside gene matches: 14. The CDR3 runs to 17 residues. In DNA form, the CDR3 reads TGTGCCAGTAGTAACCCCAGGGGGCGCGACGGGAGCACTGAAGCTTTCTTT. Translating gives CASSNPRGRDGSTEAFF.

V and J are TRBV14 and TRBJ1-1; 9 nucleotides align to TRBD1. Germline loops: CDR1 SGHDN, CDR2 FVKESK. This CDR3 region has 18 residues. Trimming cost V 0 bases and J 3 bases; bases outside gene matches: 11. CDR3 sequence: CASSQDGQGTGGDTEAFF. The CDR3 nucleotides are TGTGCCAGCAGCCAAGACGGACAGGGGACAGGTGGGGACACTGAAGCTTTCTTT. The full variable domain, its missing parts supplied by reference TRBV14 and TRBJ1-1, is EAGVTQFPSHSVIEKGQTVTLRCDPISGHDNLYWYRRVMGKEIKFLLHFVKESKQDESGMPNNRFLAERTGGTYSTLKVQPAELEDSGVYFCASSQDGQGTGGDTEAFFGQGTRLTVV.

The chain joins TRBV6-6 to TRBJ1-6; D is unresolved. Germline CDR1 MNHNY, CDR2 SVGAGI (reference sequence). Trimming shortened V by 8 bases and J by 6 bases, and 11 bases separated the two germline ends. The CDR3 contains 13 residues. The CDR3 nucleotides are TGTGCCAGCTCTAAAAATTTTAATTCACCCCTCCACTTT. This codes for CASSKNFNSPLHF.

This clone has just one count. The J gene is TRBJ1-2, the V gene TRBV4-1, with 8 bases fitting TRBD1. The length of the CDR3 is 19 residues. Germline loops: CDR1 MGHRA, CDR2 YSYEKL. Trimming took 1 base from V and 5 from J; bases not matched to a gene: 18. In nucleotides, the CDR3 is TGCGCCAGCAGCCAAGTAGGGCCTCCAGGGGGCTGGGGTTGGTATGGCTACACCTTC. Amino acids: CASSQVGPPGGWGWYGYTF.

In DNA form, the CDR3 reads TGTGCCTGGAGTGAATTAGGAGGAGGTGAAGCTTTCTTT. Translating gives CAWSELGGGEAFF. The J gene is TRBJ1-1, the V gene TRBV30; no clear D. The germline V gene has CDR1 GTSNPN and CDR2 SVGIG (reference sequence). This CDR3 is built from 13 residues. Trimming pared 1 base from V and 7 bases from J, leaving 13 bases between. Full variable domain (rest looked up from reference TRBV30 and TRBJ1-1): SQTIHQWPATLVQPVGSPLSLECTVEGTSNPNLYWYRQAAGRGLQLLFYSVGIGQISSEVPQNLSASRPQDRQFILSSKKLLLSDSGFYLCAWSELGGGEAFFGQGTRLTVV.

This chain uses TRBV15 with TRBJ1-6; TRBD1 is a possible D gene (6 bases). Germline lookup yields CDR1 LNHNV and CDR2 YYDKDF (reference sequence). Trimming stripped 5 bases from V and 3 bases from J, with 17 bases between. There are 17 residues in the CDR3. The DNA for the CDR3 is TGTGCCACCAGCTCACAGAAACAGGGATTCTATAATTCACCCCTCCACTTT. It yields the protein CATSSQKQGFYNSPLHF.

This chain connects TRBV7-2 to TRBJ2-5; a possible D gene is TRBD1 (6 bases). Trimming pared 0 bases from V and 5 bases from J, leaving 19 bases between. Germline V gene sequence: CDR1 SGHTA, CDR2 FQGNSA. There are 17 residues in the CDR3. CDR3 bases: TGTGCCAGCAGCTTAGCGCCGTTGGGGACATCAGCGGAGACCCAGTACTTC. Translation: CASSLAPLGTSAETQYF.